These 9 T cell receptor beta chains came from one sample sequenced in a study of spatial heterogeneity in lung cancer. Overall study findings and caveats: Tumors with more nonsynonymous mutations had more expanded intratumoral alpha and beta TCRs.

Using its own MiXCR run on the 5' RACE reads, TCRdb lists one record per CDR3 protein. The table records around 95,000 distinct CDR3 sequences, 4.4% of them present only once. Their antigen targets remain unknown. Time point noted: sample taken at primary tumor resection. The sample was lung tumor tissue, taken at surgery. All receptors derive from a male donor with early-stage non-small cell lung cancer.

At least ten counts were recorded for this clonotype. The chain couples TRBV5-1 to TRBJ1-4, with D unclear. Germline CDR1 and CDR2: SGHRS and YFSETQ. CDR3 length: 12 residues. Trimming pared 5 bases from V and 0 bases from J, leaving 2 bases between. The DNA of the CDR3 is TGCGCCAGCAGGGCAACTAATGAAAAACTGTTTTTT. Amino acid sequence: CASRATNEKLFF.

A word on this clonotype: Given a much more abundant clone one base away, this may be a read error. The V gene is TRBV6-1, the J gene TRBJ2-7; TRBD2 matches 11 bases. CDR3 length equals 15 residues. The V gene's germline CDR1 is MNHNS and CDR2 SASEGT. The CDR3 coding sequence is TGTGTCAGCAGCGCGGGACTAGCGGAGACATACGAGCAGTACTTC. Translation: CVSSAGLAETYEQYF.

This clonotype was counted at least ten times. The chain couples TRBV4-1 to TRBJ2-1; D not resolved. Germline CDR1 MGHRA, CDR2 YSYEKL. V shed 1 base and J shed 9 bases, with 10 bases lying between them. The CDR3 sequence is 13 residues long. The CDR3 DNA reads TGCGCCAGCAGCCAAGTAAGGGAACGTGAGCAGTTCTTC. This translates into CASSQVREREQFF.

This clonotype was seen more than once but under ten times. The CDR3 DNA reads TGTGCCAGCAGGCAGCCCAGGGCGAACACCGGGGAGCTGTTTTTT. As protein: CASRQPRANTGELFF. The rearrangement links TRBV12-3 or TRBV12-4 to TRBJ2-2, with TRBD1 as a possible D gene (5 bases). Trimming stripped 6 bases from V and 0 bases from J, with 11 bases between. The CDR3 runs 15 residues.

The table lists this clonotype with many counts. The chain recombines TRBV4-1 with TRBJ2-1; D gene uncertain. V lost 3 bases to trimming and J lost 9 bases, with 9 bases between them. Germline CDR1 reads MGHRA; CDR2 reads YSYEKL. This CDR3 comprises 12 residues. CDR3 region: CASSQNSGEQFF. The CDR3 DNA is TGCGCCAGCAGCCAGAATTCCGGTGAGCAGTTCTTC.

This clonotype was seen a few times. The chain couples TRBV7-2 to TRBJ2-2; D possibly uses TRBD1 or TRBD2 (5 bases each). Trimming pared 2 bases from V and 4 bases from J, leaving 14 bases between. Germline V gene sequence: CDR1 SGHTA, CDR2 FQGNSA. The CDR3 loop spans 16 amino acids. CDR3 coding DNA: TGTGCCAGCAGCTTATGGGGGTCTGGGGTCACCGGGGAGCTGTTTTTT. It translates to CASSLWGSGVTGELFF.

The sample holds many counts of this clonotype. The chain combines TRBV12-3 or TRBV12-4 with TRBJ2-1; no reliable D call. The V and J ends lost 1 base and 4 bases respectively, with 5 bases between them. The CDR3 extends over 13 amino acids. This CDR3 reads CASSLVQYNEQFF. CDR3 nucleotides: TGTGCCAGCAGTTTAGTCCAGTACAATGAGCAGTTCTTC.

At least ten counts were recorded for this clonotype. The CDR3 is CSVAAGQETQYF. As DNA, the CDR3 is TGCAGCGTTGCGGCAGGCCAAGAGACCCAGTACTTC. The chain employs TRBV29-1 and TRBJ2-5; D ambiguous. The CDR3 is made up of 12 amino acids. The V and J ends lost 4 bases and 1 base respectively, with 7 bases between them. Per the germline V gene, CDR1 is SQVTM and CDR2 is ANQGSEA.

This clonotype was seen many times. The chain carries TRBV9 and TRBJ2-3; D is possibly TRBD1 or TRBD2 (5 bases each). The germline CDR1 and CDR2 sequences are SGDLS and YYNGEE. The length of the CDR3 is 16 residues. Trimming removed 1 base at V and 3 bases at J, with 15 bases between. In DNA form, the CDR3 reads TGTGCCAGCAGCGTACGACCGGGACGACCTACAGATACGCAGTATTTT. This gives the protein CASSVRPGRPTDTQYF.